Listed below are T cell receptor beta chains from one sample, sequenced in a study of cytomegalovirus exposure and HLA in healthy donors. The data were produced by immunoSEQ multiplex PCR, yet TCRdb's version contains in-frame clones alone and is incomplete. Of over 85,000 clones in the sample, roughly 73% were seen once. The material sequenced was PBMCs. Receptors originate from a man aged 35-49 years in good health and CMV-seronegative. CDR3s include the opening cysteine and the closing phenylalanine or tryptophan. Each record gives: CDR3 protein, CDR3 DNA, V gene, CDR3 length, J gene, D gene, clone size. D genes are given only for firm matches. Clone size appears in some rows only: once, few, many, or a class for an expanded clone.

CASSPFRGRAGKLFF | TGTGCCAGTAGTCCGTTCCGGGGGAGGGCGGGGAAACTGTTTTTT | TRBV19 | 15 | TRBJ1-4 | - | -
CASSLSGGAWDEQFF | TGTGCCAGCAGCTTAAGCGGGGGGGCGTGGGATGAGCAGTTCTTC | TRBV7-2 | 15 | TRBJ2-1 | TRBD2 | -
CASSFLETQYF | TGTGCCAGCAGCTTTCTGGAGACCCAGTACTTC | TRBV5-6 | 11 | TRBJ2-5 | - | -
CASNLGDREQETQYF | TGTGCCAGCAACCTCGGGGACAGGGAACAAGAGACCCAGTACTTC | TRBV7-9 | 15 | TRBJ2-5 | TRBD1 | -
CAWSASGGDEQYF | TGTGCCTGGAGTGCCTCGGGGGGCGACGAGCAGTACTTC | TRBV30 | 13 | TRBJ2-7 | - | -
CASSQGTSGGPSREQYF | TGTGCCAGCAGCCAAGGGACTAGCGGGGGGCCCAGTCGTGAGCAGTACTTC | TRBV4-2 | 17 | TRBJ2-7 | TRBD2 | -
CASSLASENNEQFF | TGCGCCAGCAGCTTGGCTTCAGAAAACAATGAGCAGTTCTTC | TRBV5-1 | 14 | TRBJ2-1 | - | -
CASRAPGTANTEAFF | TGTGCCAGCAGAGCTCCCGGGACAGCGAACACTGAAGCTTTCTTT | TRBV6-5 | 15 | TRBJ1-1 | TRBD1 | -
CASSVNRNQPQHF | TGTGCCAGCAGTGTCAACAGAAATCAGCCCCAGCATTTT | TRBV2 | 13 | TRBJ1-5 | - | -
CASRGLANTGELFF | TGTGCCAGCAGGGGACTAGCGAACACCGGGGAGCTGTTTTTT | TRBV6-6 | 14 | TRBJ2-2 | TRBD2 | -
CASMGLNTEAFF | TGTGCCAGCATGGGGCTGAACACTGAAGCTTTCTTT | TRBV7-3 | 12 | TRBJ1-1 | - | -
CASSRSREQYF | TGTGCCAGCAGCCGCTCGAGGGAGCAGTACTTC | TRBV5-5 | 11 | TRBJ2-7 | - | few
CASSWSGGDYTDTQYF | TGTGCCAGCAGCTGGAGCGGGGGGGACTACACAGATACGCAGTATTTT | TRBV5-4 | 16 | TRBJ2-3 | TRBD2 | -
CASGPGTAYREQYF | TGTGCTAGTGGTCCGGGGACAGCTTACCGCGAGCAGTACTTC | TRBV12-5 | 14 | TRBJ2-7 | TRBD1 | -
CAWSQGAGGWSSYNEQFF | TGTGCCTGGAGCCAAGGGGCGGGGGGATGGAGCTCCTACAATGAGCAGTTCTTC | TRBV30 | 18 | TRBJ2-1 | TRBD2 | -
CATHKGSGGNYEQYF | TGTGCCACACATAAGGGGAGCGGGGGGAACTACGAGCAGTACTTC | TRBV27 | 15 | TRBJ2-7 | TRBD2 | -
CASRSGQLNQPQHF | TGTGCCAGTAGAAGTGGACAGCTCAATCAGCCCCAGCATTTT | TRBV19 | 14 | TRBJ1-5 | - | -
CASSLGQGMGSPLHF | TGCGCCAGCAGCTTGGGACAGGGGATGGGATCACCCCTCCACTTT | TRBV5-1 | 15 | TRBJ1-6 | TRBD1 | -
CASSWTSGEETQYF | TGTGCCAGCAGTTGGACCAGCGGGGAAGAGACCCAGTACTTC | TRBV6-6 | 14 | TRBJ2-5 | TRBD2 | -
CSVHTLSYNEQFF | TGCAGCGTTCACACCCTCTCCTACAATGAGCAGTTCTTC | TRBV29-1 | 13 | TRBJ2-1 | - | -
CASSLGDRENEKLFF | TGCGCCAGCAGCTTGGGGGACAGGGAGAATGAAAAACTGTTTTTT | TRBV5-1 | 15 | TRBJ1-4 | TRBD1 | -
CASSEVRGGSTDTQYF | TGTGCCAGCAGTGAAGTCCGGGGGGGGTCAACAGATACGCAGTATTTT | TRBV6-1 | 16 | TRBJ2-3 | TRBD2 | -
CASKGWGNTGELFF | TGTGCCAGCAAGGGGTGGGGTAACACCGGGGAGCTGTTTTTT | TRBV2 | 14 | TRBJ2-2 | - | once
CASSVRQGLGTEAFF | TGTGCCAGCAGCGTACGGCAGGGGCTAGGCACTGAAGCTTTCTTT | TRBV9 | 15 | TRBJ1-1 | - | few
CASSEQGSSYNEQFF | TGTGCCAGCAGTGAACAGGGTAGCTCCTACAATGAGCAGTTCTTC | TRBV6-4 | 15 | TRBJ2-1 | - | -
CAISDRGDYGYTF | TGTGCCATCAGTGACAGGGGGGACTATGGCTACACCTTC | TRBV10-3 | 13 | TRBJ1-2 | TRBD1 | few
CASSEGPGIEQYF | TGTGCCAGCAGTGAAGGGCCCGGGATCGAGCAGTACTTC | TRBV6-1 | 13 | TRBJ2-7 | - | once
CASSGQTSYEQYF | TGTGCCAGCTCGGGACAGACCTCCTACGAGCAGTACTTC | TRBV18 | 13 | TRBJ2-7 | TRBD1 | -
CASSQDRGGGEKLFF | TGTGCCAGCAGCCAAGACCGGGGAGGCGGTGAAAAACTGTTTTTT | TRBV4-2 | 15 | TRBJ1-4 | - | many
CASSRGQGARGYTF | TGTGCCAGCAGCCGAGGACAGGGGGCGCGTGGCTACACCTTC | TRBV2 | 14 | TRBJ1-2 | TRBD1 | -
CAISELGGSSYNEQFF | TGTGCCATCAGTGAGCTAGGGGGATCAAGCTACAATGAGCAGTTCTTC | TRBV10-3 | 16 | TRBJ2-1 | - | -
CAWTPWAGNEQFF | TGTGCCTGGACCCCCTGGGCGGGGAATGAGCAGTTCTTC | TRBV30 | 13 | TRBJ2-1 | - | -
CASSIHRDRGGELFF | TGTGCCAGTAGTATCCACAGGGATCGAGGCGGGGAGCTGTTTTTT | TRBV19 | 15 | TRBJ2-2 | - | -
CASSPSTSGGYNEQFF | TGTGCCAGCAGCCCGTCGACTAGCGGGGGCTACAATGAGCAGTTCTTC | TRBV7-3 | 16 | TRBJ2-1 | TRBD2 | -
CASSVASGGGEQYF | TGTGCCAGCAGCGTAGCTAGCGGGGGCGGGGAGCAGTACTTC | TRBV9 | 14 | TRBJ2-7 | TRBD2 | -
CASSQDWGRMDYGYTF | TGTGCCAGCAGCCAAGATTGGGGGCGTATGGACTATGGCTACACCTTC | TRBV4-2 | 16 | TRBJ1-2 | - | few
CATKQGASYNEQFF | TGTGCCACCAAGCAGGGGGCATCCTACAATGAGCAGTTCTTC | TRBV15 | 14 | TRBJ2-1 | TRBD1 | few
CASSVGGTNEKLFF | TGTGCCAGCAGCGTGGGGGGCACTAATGAAAAACTGTTTTTT | TRBV5-4 | 14 | TRBJ1-4 | - | -
CASSEPGTDDNSPLHF | TGTGCCAGTTCCGAGCCCGGGACAGATGATAATTCACCCCTCCACTTT | TRBV19 | 16 | TRBJ1-6 | TRBD1 | -
CASSLYVLGQAYQPQHF | TGTGCCAGCAGCTTATACGTTTTAGGACAGGCTTATCAGCCCCAGCATTTT | TRBV7-9 | 17 | TRBJ1-5 | TRBD1 | -
CASSFLGLAGRETQYF | TGTGCCAGCAGCTTCCTCGGACTAGCGGGGAGGGAGACCCAGTACTTC | TRBV11-3 | 16 | TRBJ2-5 | TRBD2 | -
CASMNWTGVCAETQYF | TGTGCCAGCATGAACTGGACAGGGGTTTGTGCGGAGACCCAGTACTTC | TRBV21-1 | 16 | TRBJ2-5 | - | -
CATSSLTGDYHNEQFF | TGTGCCACCAGCAGTTTAACCGGGGACTACCACAATGAGCAGTTCTTC | TRBV15 | 16 | TRBJ2-1 | TRBD2 | -
CASSRLAGEGYQETQYF | TGTGCCAGCAGCCGACTAGCGGGGGAGGGGTACCAAGAGACCCAGTACTTC | TRBV5-6 | 17 | TRBJ2-5 | TRBD2 | -
CASSGGGTVSYEQYF | TGTGCCAGCAGCGGCGGCGGGACAGTTTCCTACGAGCAGTACTTC | TRBV2 | 15 | TRBJ2-7 | - | -
CASSPRLGGGLSYNEQFF | TGTGCCAGCAGCCCCAGACTAGGCGGCGGGCTCTCCTACAATGAGCAGTTCTTC | TRBV7-9 | 18 | TRBJ2-1 | - | -
CASSTQGQGGNTIYF | TGTGCCAGCAGCACCCAGGGACAGGGGGGAAACACCATATATTTT | TRBV7-2 | 15 | TRBJ1-3 | TRBD1 | -
CASSNQGSAYEQYF | TGTGCCAGCAGCAATCAGGGAAGCGCCTACGAGCAGTACTTC | TRBV7-8 | 14 | TRBJ2-7 | - | -
CASSPSSGWTGELFF | TGTGCCAGCTCACCTAGTTCAGGGTGGACCGGGGAGCTGTTTTTT | TRBV18 | 15 | TRBJ2-2 | - | -
CASSSTTGTSYHGYTF | TGTGCCAGCAGTTCGACAACCGGGACATCCTATCATGGCTACACCTTC | TRBV6-5 | 16 | TRBJ1-2 | - | -